Listed below are T cell receptor beta chains from one sample, sequenced in a study of technical replicates of blood from a handful of donors. Clones were sequenced by immunoSEQ multiplex PCR, and TCRdb holds only the in-frame ones, with some missing. This sample has under 90,000 clones, with about 98% found just once. Sequencing used T cells isolated from PBMCs. Source of these receptors: a human donor in good health. CDR3s include the opening cysteine and the closing phenylalanine or tryptophan. A D gene is named only where the DNA matches it firmly. Size values are once, few and many counts, or a class for expanded clones, and some rows have none.

J,size,V,D,CDR3,DNA
TRBJ2-7,.,TRBV29-1,.,CSVVVPGYRSYEQYF,TGCAGCGTTGTAGTTCCCGGGTACCGGTCCTACGAGCAGTACTTC
TRBJ1-5,.,TRBV4-1,TRBD1,CASSPIGTVSNQPQHF,TGCGCCAGCAGCCCCATTGGGACAGTTAGCAATCAGCCCCAGCATTTT
TRBJ2-7,once,TRBV11-2,TRBD2,CASSFKAGAPSEQYF,TGTGCCAGCAGCTTCAAAGCGGGAGCGCCGAGTGAGCAGTACTTC
TRBJ2-3,.,TRBV9,.,CASSARAGGADTQYF,TGTGCCAGCAGCGCCAGGGCTGGCGGAGCAGATACGCAGTATTTT
TRBJ2-1,.,TRBV27,TRBD2,CASSLVSAGGHNEQFF,TGTGCCAGCAGTTTAGTTTCCGCGGGAGGGCACAATGAGCAGTTCTTC
TRBJ2-1,.,TRBV6-5,TRBD2,CASSPGLAGDEQFF,TGTGCCAGCAGTCCGGGACTAGCGGGAGATGAGCAGTTCTTC
TRBJ2-1,.,TRBV4-1,.,CASSLGPRGRHNEQFF,TGCGCCAGCAGCCTCGGACCCAGGGGACGGCACAATGAGCAGTTCTTC
TRBJ2-3,.,TRBV9,TRBD2,CASSLVLAGTDTQYF,TGTGCCAGCAGCTTGGTACTAGCGGGGACAGATACGCAGTATTTT
TRBJ2-1,.,TRBV6-4,TRBD1,CASSIGTEDNEQFF,TGTGCCAGCAGTATCGGGACAGAGGACAATGAGCAGTTCTTC
TRBJ2-3,.,TRBV29-1,.,CSVDRREDTQYF,TGCAGCGTTGATCGCCGCGAAGATACGCAGTATTTT
TRBJ1-2,.,TRBV30,.,CAWSPSTGPFSYGYTF,TGTGCCTGGAGTCCATCAACAGGGCCCTTTAGCTATGGCTACACCTTC
TRBJ1-2,.,TRBV2,TRBD1,CASSRQGSAGYTF,TGTGCCAGCAGCCGACAGGGGAGCGCGGGCTACACCTTC
TRBJ2-1,.,TRBV5-4,TRBD2,CASSFSGTFGNEQFF,TGTGCCAGCAGCTTTAGCGGGACATTCGGCAATGAGCAGTTCTTC
TRBJ1-5,.,TRBV5-1,.,CASSLGDAKGEQPQHF,TGCGCCAGCAGCTTGGGAGACGCTAAGGGAGAACAGCCCCAGCATTTT
TRBJ2-1,.,TRBV5-8,TRBD2,CASRTRTSGGYNEQFF,TGTGCCAGCAGGACGCGGACTAGCGGGGGCTACAATGAGCAGTTCTTC
TRBJ2-1,.,TRBV9,TRBD2,CASSEGGLATEQFF,TGTGCCAGCAGCGAGGGGGGACTAGCGACTGAGCAGTTCTTC
TRBJ2-7,.,TRBV14,TRBD2,CASSPIGGRANEQYF,TGTGCCAGCAGCCCAATCGGCGGGAGGGCCAACGAGCAGTACTTC
TRBJ1-3,.,TRBV27,.,CASSFSGDGNTIYF,TGTGCCAGCAGTTTCTCAGGGGATGGAAACACCATATATTTT
TRBJ1-6,.,TRBV5-1,.,CASSFGLGQSNSPLHF,TGCGCCAGCAGCTTTGGGCTGGGGCAGAGTAATTCACCCCTCCACTTT
TRBJ2-2,.,TRBV19,TRBD2,CASYRAGALNTGELFF,TGTGCCAGTTATCGAGCGGGGGCCTTAAACACCGGGGAGCTGTTTTTT
TRBJ2-1,.,TRBV13,.,CASSLSIQASIRNEQFF,TGTGCCAGCAGCTTAAGCATTCAGGCTTCCATCCGCAATGAGCAGTTCTTC
TRBJ2-7,.,TRBV10-3,TRBD2,CAISGLEGGSYEQYF,TGTGCCATCAGCGGTTTGGAGGGAGGGTCCTACGAGCAGTACTTC
TRBJ2-3,.,TRBV28,TRBD1,CASRLLQGASDTQYF,TGTGCCAGCAGACTTCTACAGGGGGCATCAGATACGCAGTATTTT
TRBJ2-2,.,TRBV19,.,CASSILAPNTGELFF,TGTGCCAGTAGTATACTAGCGCCGAACACCGGGGAGCTGTTTTTT
TRBJ1-4,.,TRBV9,TRBD1,CASSVGTGGGEKLFF,TGTGCCAGCAGCGTAGGAACAGGGGGAGGTGAAAAACTGTTTTTT
TRBJ1-2,.,TRBV5-6,.,CASSLGQNYGYTF,TGTGCCAGCAGCTTGGGGCAGAACTATGGCTACACCTTC
TRBJ2-2,.,TRBV14,.,CASSRPGGELFF,TGTGCCAGCAGCCGCCCCGGCGGGGAGCTGTTTTTT
TRBJ2-1,.,TRBV2,TRBD1,CASSAVLGQGFYNEQFF,TGTGCCAGCAGTGCCGTACTGGGACAGGGGTTCTACAATGAGCAGTTCTTC
TRBJ2-1,.,TRBV11-1,.,CASSLAYNSGYNEQFF,TGTGCCAGCAGCTTAGCGTATAATAGCGGATACAATGAGCAGTTCTTC
TRBJ2-2,once,TRBV5-6,.,CASSYLQGGTGELFF,TGTGCCAGCAGCTACCTCCAGGGAGGCACCGGGGAGCTGTTTTTT